This T cell receptor beta chain was captured in a study of T-cell memory formation after mild COVID-19. TCRdb re-analysed the 5' RACE reads in MiXCR, keeping a single row per CDR3 protein. The repertoire includes over 150,000 distinct CDR3 sequences, about a fifth of them detected once, and roughly 24% sits in the top ten. The CDR3 sequence is 17 residues long. The V gene's germline CDR1 is LGHNT and CDR2 FRNRAP. Trimming cost V 0 bases and J 4 bases; bases outside gene matches: 11. Sequenced material: PBMCs or a T cell subset sorted from them (not recorded which). The TCR comes from an adult woman who had mild COVID-19 (a few samples of this study predate the infection). Cell type and time point are not known. The chain joins TRBV12-5 to TRBJ2-5; 7 nucleotides align to TRBD2. The CDR3 sequence is CASGLVQVGGLGETQYF. In nucleotides, the CDR3 is TGTGCTAGTGGTTTGGTACAAGTGGGAGGGCTGGGAGAGACCCAGTACTTC.